This T cell receptor (beta chain) was captured by sequencing in a study of blood T cell repertoires in COVID-19. TCRdb's copy holds only in-frame clones and misses some; the assay was immunoSEQ multiplex PCR. This table holds under 200,000 clones, 86% found once. The CDR3 spans 13 residues. With V trimmed by 5 bases and J by 10 bases, 10 bases remained unmatched. Germline V gives CDR1 SGHTA, CDR2 FQGNSA. Sequences were obtained from peripheral blood. This receptor was obtained from a woman of 80 years or more in a cohort sampled during active or convalescent COVID-19. The chain has TRBV7-2 and TRBJ1-1; 7 bases align to TRBD1. The CDR3 loop reads CASSLRQGERAFF. In DNA form, the CDR3 reads TGTGCCAGCAGCCTCCGTCAGGGGGAAAGAGCTTTCTTT.